The 19 T cell receptor beta chains listed next were all sequenced from one sample in a study of shared clonotypes between healthy human individuals. Generated by immunoSEQ multiplex PCR, the TCRdb table keeps only in-frame clones and is missing some. Of roughly 530,000 clones in the sample, around 96% were seen once. The sequenced material came from naive CD4+ T cells sorted from blood. The subset denotes: CD45RA+ positively selected. The receptors were sampled from a woman aged 25 to 45 in good health.

The chain combines TRBV23-1 with TRBJ2-7, with a tentative D call TRBD1 (6 bases). TRBV23-1 is an open reading frame, and its role is uncertain. V shed 4 bases and J shed 3 bases, with 16 bases lying between them. This CDR3 is built from 15 residues. CDR3 DNA sequence: TGCGCCAGCAGTCGATTCAGGGGTGGGGGCTACGAGCAGTACTTC. Protein: CASSRFRGGGYEQYF.

This chain uses TRBV28 with TRBJ2-5; 7 positions agree with TRBD1. The J call may be incorrect, as the DNA end agrees better with TRBJ2-7. Germline V gene lookup returns CDR1 MDHEN and CDR2 SYDVKM. The CDR3 contains 13 residues. CDR3 in DNA: TGTGCCAGCAGCTCCGGACAGGCCGACGAGCAGTACTTC. Amino acids: CASSSGQADEQYF.

V usage is TRBV21-1 and J usage is TRBJ1-2; TRBD1 was called by the table and not checked on the DNA. TRBV21-1 is recorded as a pseudogene. The CDR3 consists of 16 residues. Here the CDR3 reads CASSKNKGTGNYGYTF. CDR3 coding DNA: TGTGCCAGCAGCAAAAACAAAGGGACAGGGAACTATGGCTACACCTTC.

This chain uses TRBV4-2 with TRBJ2-7; D is uncertain. The CDR3 consists of 15 residues. Trimming stripped 5 bases from V and 5 bases from J, with 19 bases between. Germline CDR1 is LGHNA and CDR2 is YNFKEQ. CDR3 DNA: TGTGCCAGCAGCTTGCAGGCCGCCGTGGAAGACGAGCAGTACTTC. Its protein product is CASSLQAAVEDEQYF.

The sample holds one count of this clone. The chain is built from TRBV28 and TRBJ2-1; 11 bases map to TRBD2. Germline V CDR1 and CDR2: MDHEN, SYDVKM. The CDR3 has 15 amino acids. Trimming took 3 bases from V and 4 from J; bases not matched to a gene: 2. For the CDR3, the DNA is TGTGCCAGCAGTTTCGGGACTAGCGGTTACAATGAGCAGTTCTTC. Its protein product is CASSFGTSGYNEQFF.

The chain recombines TRBV28 with TRBJ1-2, with D possibly matching TRBD1 (6 bases). Germline V lookup: CDR1 MDHEN, CDR2 SYDVKM. The V and J ends lost 6 bases and 5 bases respectively, with 13 bases between them. This CDR3 is built from 13 residues. CDR3: CASSPLGQYGYTF. The CDR3 DNA reads as TGTGCCAGCAGCCCCCTAGGACAGTATGGCTACACCTTC.

The chain joins TRBV11-3 to TRBJ2-7, with D possibly TRBD1 on 6 matching bases. Germline CDR1 SGHNT, CDR2 YENEEA. This CDR3 comprises 14 residues. V lost 1 base to trimming and J lost 2 bases, with 9 bases between them. CDR3 DNA sequence: TGTGCCAGCAGCTTAGGACCAGGGGCCTACGAGCAGTACTTC. Translated: CASSLGPGAYEQYF.

V gene TRBV18 combines with J gene TRBJ2-7, with D perhaps assigned TRBD1 or TRBD2 (5 bases each). Germline-derived CDR1 and CDR2 are KGHSH and LQKENI. Trimming took off 5 bases at V and 5 bases at J, with 19 bases between the two ends. This CDR3 comprises 15 residues. This CDR3 reads CASSGDIWGIDEQYF. CDR3 DNA sequence: TGTGCCAGCTCAGGAGATATATGGGGGATCGACGAGCAGTACTTC.

V usage is TRBV7-9 and J usage is TRBJ1-2, with 10 bases identical to TRBD1. V shed 5 bases, J shed 8 bases, and the junction held 11 bases outside the gene matches. Germline-derived CDR1 and CDR2 are SEHNR and FQNEAQ (reference sequence). The CDR3 is made up of 15 amino acids. CDR3 sequence reads: CASSPDDRGLGGYTF. The CDR3 bases are TGTGCCAGCAGCCCGGACGACAGGGGGCTTGGGGGCTACACCTTC.

The chain is built from TRBV18 and TRBJ2-7; TRBD2 agrees at 7 bases. Germline CDR1 is KGHSH and CDR2 is LQKENI. With 3 bases clipped from V and 5 bases from J, the junction kept 7 bases outside the gene matches. There are 14 residues in the CDR3. The CDR3 region is CASSPGGLYHEQYF. The CDR3 DNA reads as TGTGCCAGCTCACCCGGGGGGTTGTACCACGAGCAGTACTTC. Based on the CDR3 plus reference TRBV18 and TRBJ2-7, the full variable domain is NAGVMQNPRHLVRRRGQEARLRCSPMKGHSHVYWYRQLPEEGLKFMVYLQKENIIDESGMPKERFSAEFPKEGPSILRIQQVVRGDSAAYFCASSPGGLYHEQYFGPGTRLTVT.

The chain links TRBV5-6 to TRBJ2-7; D unresolved. The V and J ends lost 2 bases and 2 bases respectively, with 2 bases between them. Germline V gene lookup returns CDR1 SGHDT and CDR2 YYEEEE. This CDR3 is built from 11 residues. The CDR3 reads CASSLTYEQYF. The DNA of the CDR3 is TGTGCCAGCAGCTTAACCTACGAGCAGTACTTC.

J is TRBJ2-6 and V is TRBV18, with TRBD2 as a possible D gene (6 bases). V lost 5 bases, J lost 0 bases, and 8 bases lay in between. The CDR3 extends over 15 amino acids. CDR1 and CDR2 from the germline V gene are KGHSH and LQKENI. The CDR3 nucleotides are TGTGCCAGCTCAGTGGGGGGCTCTGGGGCCAACGTCCTGACTTTC. Translating it yields CASSVGGSGANVLTF.

The chain joins TRBV28 to TRBJ2-7; D perhaps matches TRBD1 (5 bases). V lost 7 bases, J lost 6 bases, and 16 bases lay in between. Germline CDR1 reads MDHEN; CDR2 reads SYDVKM. The CDR3 has 13 residues. In DNA form, the CDR3 reads TGTGCCAGCACGGTACAGGCCCCAGGCGAGCAGTACTTC. The encoded protein is CASTVQAPGEQYF.

The CDR3 sequence: CASSLTGSGNTIYF. The DNA of the CDR3 is TGCGCCAGCAGCTTAACAGGGTCTGGAAACACCATATATTTT. The chain uses TRBV5-1 and TRBJ1-3, with D possibly matching TRBD1 (6 bases). The CDR3 has 14 residues. The V gene's germline CDR1 is SGHRS and CDR2 YFSETQ. Trimming stripped 2 bases from V and 1 base from J, with 7 bases between.

The chain carries TRBV2 and TRBJ1-2; D gene uncertain. This CDR3 has 13 residues. Germline loops: CDR1 SNHLY, CDR2 FYNNEI. V was shortened by 6 bases and J by 4 bases, with 12 bases between the two germline ends. This CDR3 reads CASRPPVGYGYTF. CDR3 coding DNA: TGTGCCAGCAGGCCCCCTGTGGGCTATGGCTACACCTTC.

The J gene is TRBJ2-1, the V gene TRBV4-1; D is ambiguous. CDR1 and CDR2 from the germline V gene are MGHRA and YSYEKL. The CDR3 is 13 amino acids. Deletions cut 1 base from V and 9 bases from J, with 10 bases between. The CDR3 is CASSQVGRTEQFF. CDR3 sequence (DNA): TGCGCCAGCAGCCAAGTTGGGCGGACTGAGCAGTTCTTC.

This chain links TRBV7-9 with TRBJ1-2; no definite D call. CDR1 and CDR2 from the germline V gene are SEHNR and FQNEAQ (reference sequence). Trimming shortened V by 0 bases and J by 4 bases, and 12 bases separated the two germline ends. This CDR3 comprises 15 residues. This chain's CDR3 is CASSLADPRSYGYTF. The CDR3 nucleotides read TGTGCCAGCAGCTTAGCGGACCCAAGATCCTATGGCTACACCTTC.

The CDR3 loop reads CASSSDTATNEKLFF. In DNA, the CDR3 is TGTGCCAGCAGTTCCGACACGGCAACTAATGAAAAACTGTTTTTT. The gene calls are TRBV28 and TRBJ1-4; D is ambiguous. The CDR3 is 15 amino acids. The V and J ends lost 4 bases and 0 bases respectively, with 9 bases between them. Per germline, CDR1 MDHEN and CDR2 SYDVKM. The full variable domain, its missing parts supplied by reference TRBV28 and TRBJ1-4, is DVKVTQSSRYLVKRTGEKVFLECVQDMDHENMFWYRQDPGLGLRLIYFSYDVKMKEKGDIPEGYSVSREKKERFSLILESASTNQTSMYLCASSSDTATNEKLFFGSGTQLSVL.

This clone was observed once. The V and J genes are TRBV27 and TRBJ2-3, with D perhaps TRBD2 (5 bases). The CDR3 is made up of 15 amino acids. Germline V gives CDR1 MNHEY, CDR2 SMNVEV (reference sequence). The V end lost 6 bases, the J end lost 3 bases, and 16 bases lay between the germline ends. CDR3 coding DNA: TGTGCCAGCAGCCGTCTCCGGACTTCTACAGATACGCAGTATTTT. Its protein is CASSRLRTSTDTQYF.